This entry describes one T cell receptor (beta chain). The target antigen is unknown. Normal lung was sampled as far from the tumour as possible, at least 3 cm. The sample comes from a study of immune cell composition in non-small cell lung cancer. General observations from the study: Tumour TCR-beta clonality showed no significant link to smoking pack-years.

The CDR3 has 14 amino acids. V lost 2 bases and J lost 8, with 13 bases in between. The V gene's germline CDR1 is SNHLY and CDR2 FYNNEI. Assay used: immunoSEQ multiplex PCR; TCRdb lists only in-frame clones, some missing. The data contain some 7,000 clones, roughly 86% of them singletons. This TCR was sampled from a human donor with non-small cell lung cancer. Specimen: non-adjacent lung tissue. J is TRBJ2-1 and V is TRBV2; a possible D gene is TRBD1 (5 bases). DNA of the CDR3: TGTGCCAGCAGTGAAAGAGGCAGGGTCCATGAGCAGTTCTTC. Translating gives CASSERGRVHEQFF.